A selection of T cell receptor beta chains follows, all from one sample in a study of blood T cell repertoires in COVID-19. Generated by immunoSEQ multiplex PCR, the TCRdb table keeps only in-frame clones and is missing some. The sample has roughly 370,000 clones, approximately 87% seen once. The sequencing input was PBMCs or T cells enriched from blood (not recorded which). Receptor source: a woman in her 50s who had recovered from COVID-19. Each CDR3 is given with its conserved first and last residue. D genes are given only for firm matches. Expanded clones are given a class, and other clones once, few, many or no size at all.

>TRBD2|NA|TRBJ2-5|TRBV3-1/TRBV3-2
CASSPSGGQEETQYF
TGTGCCAGCAGCCCGAGCGGGGGCCAAGAGGAGACCCAGTACTTC
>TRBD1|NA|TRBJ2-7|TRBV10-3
CAIREDRGTYEQYF
TGTGCCATCAGGGAGGACAGGGGGACCTACGAGCAGTACTTC
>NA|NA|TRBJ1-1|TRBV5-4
CASSWATLNTEAFF
TGTGCCAGCAGCTGGGCAACCCTGAACACTGAAGCTTTCTTT
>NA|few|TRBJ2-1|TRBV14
CASSQDVGNEQFF
TGTGCCAGCAGCCAAGACGTCGGCAATGAGCAGTTCTTC
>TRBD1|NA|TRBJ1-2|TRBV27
CASSSTDRGRNNYGYTF
TGTGCCAGCAGCTCAACCGACAGGGGGCGGAATAACTATGGCTACACCTTC
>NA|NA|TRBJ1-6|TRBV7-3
CASSRKTDASSYNSPLHF
TGTGCCAGCAGCAGAAAGACTGACGCGAGCTCCTATAATTCACCCCTCCACTTT
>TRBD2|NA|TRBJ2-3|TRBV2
CASRDLAGGQDTQYF
TGTGCCAGCAGGGATCTAGCGGGGGGGCAGGATACGCAGTATTTT
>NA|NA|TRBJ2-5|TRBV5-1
CASSPGGGTGGETQYF
TGCGCCAGCAGCCCGGGGGGTGGGACAGGTGGAGAGACCCAGTACTTC
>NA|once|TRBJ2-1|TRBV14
CASSLQANSYNEQFF
TGTGCCAGCAGCCTACAGGCAAACTCCTACAATGAGCAGTTCTTC
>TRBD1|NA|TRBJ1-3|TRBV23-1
CASSPRGSSGNTIYF
TGCGCCAGCAGCCCCAGGGGGAGCTCTGGAAACACCATATATTTT
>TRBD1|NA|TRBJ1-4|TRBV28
CASSGTGLTNEKLFF
TGTGCCAGCAGCGGGACAGGGTTGACTAATGAAAAACTGTTTTTT
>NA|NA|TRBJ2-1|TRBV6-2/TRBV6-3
CASSDTAGSSYNEQFF
TGTGCCAGCAGTGATACCGCGGGGAGCTCCTACAATGAGCAGTTCTTC
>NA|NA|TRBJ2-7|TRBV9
CASSVGGTGTYEQYF
TGTGCCAGCAGCGTAGGGGGTACAGGGACGTACGAGCAGTACTTC
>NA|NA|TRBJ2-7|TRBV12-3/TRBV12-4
CASSSLIGDEQYF
TGTGCCAGCAGCAGTTTGATAGGGGACGAGCAGTACTTC
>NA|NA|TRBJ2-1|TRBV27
CASSLSAGPAGYYNEQFF
TGTGCCAGCAGTTTATCTGCAGGGCCGGCGGGGTACTACAATGAGCAGTTCTTC
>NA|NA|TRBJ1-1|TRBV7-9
CASSLQGGPTEAFF
TGTGCCAGCAGCTTACAAGGAGGGCCAACTGAAGCTTTCTTT
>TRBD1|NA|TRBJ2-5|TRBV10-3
CAISGQGGLQETQYF
TGTGCCATCAGTGGACAGGGGGGGCTCCAAGAGACCCAGTACTTC
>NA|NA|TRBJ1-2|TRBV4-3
CASSQDRTGTRGYTF
TGCGCCAGCAGCCAAGATAGGACGGGAACGAGAGGCTACACCTTC
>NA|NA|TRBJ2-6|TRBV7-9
CASSLDLTAVDSGANVLTF
TGTGCCAGCAGCTTGGATTTGACAGCCGTGGACTCTGGGGCCAACGTCCTGACTTTC
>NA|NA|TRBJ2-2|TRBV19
CASSTSGGLFGGELFF
TGTGCCAGTAGTACGTCAGGGGGGTTGTTTGGCGGGGAGCTGTTTTTT
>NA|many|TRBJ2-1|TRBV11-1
CASSLNSGLSYNEQFF
TGTGCCAGCAGCCTGAATAGCGGACTCTCCTACAATGAGCAGTTCTTC
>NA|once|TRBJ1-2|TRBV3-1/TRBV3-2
CASSQGDSFYGYTF
TGTGCCAGCAGCCAAGGTGACAGCTTCTATGGCTACACCTTC
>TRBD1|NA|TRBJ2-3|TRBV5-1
CASSLANRGSTDTQYF
TGCGCCAGCAGCTTGGCCAACAGGGGGTCCACAGATACGCAGTATTTT
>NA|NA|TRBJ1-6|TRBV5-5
CASSANRNSPLHF
TGTGCCAGCAGCGCAAACAGAAATTCACCCCTCCACTTT
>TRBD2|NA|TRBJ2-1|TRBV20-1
CSASSGYNEQFF
TGCAGTGCTAGTAGCGGGTACAATGAGCAGTTCTTC
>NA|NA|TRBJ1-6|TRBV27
CASTARVGSPLHF
TGTGCCAGCACGGCCCGGGTTGGTTCACCCCTCCACTTT
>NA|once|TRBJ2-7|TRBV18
CASSPDKSYEQYF
TGTGCCAGCTCTCCGGACAAGTCCTACGAGCAGTACTTC
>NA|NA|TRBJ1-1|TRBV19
CASSMGGKAFF
TGTGCCAGTAGTATGGGAGGGAAAGCTTTCTTT
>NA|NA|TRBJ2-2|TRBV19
CASSKPQVGELFF
TGTGCCAGTAGTAAACCACAAGTAGGGGAGCTGTTTTTT
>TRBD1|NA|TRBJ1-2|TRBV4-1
CASSHSTRDRDRANYGYTF
TGCGCCAGCAGCCATTCCACTCGAGACCGGGACAGGGCTAACTATGGCTACACCTTC
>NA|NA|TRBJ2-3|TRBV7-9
CASSLVSDTQYF
TGTGCCAGCAGCTTAGTCTCAGATACGCAGTATTTT
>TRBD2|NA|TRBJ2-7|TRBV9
CASSVGPGGYEQYF
TGTGCCAGCAGCGTAGGCCCGGGGGGGTACGAGCAGTACTTC
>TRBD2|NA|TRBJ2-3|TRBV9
CASSILAGGPPDTQYF
TGTGCCAGCAGCATACTAGCGGGGGGGCCCCCAGATACGCAGTATTTT
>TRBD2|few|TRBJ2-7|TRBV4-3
CASSQGQRGAGAHEQYF
TGCGCCAGCAGCCAAGGACAGCGGGGGGCCGGAGCCCACGAGCAGTACTTC
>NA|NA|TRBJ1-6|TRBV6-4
CASLGRALHF
TGTGCCAGCTTAGGCAGGGCCCTCCACTTT
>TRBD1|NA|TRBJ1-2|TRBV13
CASSIDRVNGYTF
TGTGCCAGCAGTATCGACAGGGTAAATGGCTACACCTTC
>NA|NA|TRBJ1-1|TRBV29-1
CSVEDLPRFTEAFF
TGCAGCGTTGAAGATCTTCCGCGTTTCACTGAAGCTTTCTTT
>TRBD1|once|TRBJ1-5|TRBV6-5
CASSPTGDQPQHF
TGTGCCAGCAGTCCCACAGGGGATCAGCCCCAGCATTTT
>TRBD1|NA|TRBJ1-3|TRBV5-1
CASSLVQGTEDTIYF
TGCGCCAGCAGCTTGGTACAGGGGACCGAGGACACCATATATTTT
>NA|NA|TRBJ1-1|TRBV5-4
CASSLEGIGQNTEAFF
TGTGCCAGCAGCTTGGAGGGGATCGGGCAGAACACTGAAGCTTTCTTT
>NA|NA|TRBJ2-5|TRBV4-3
CASSQEGVGYQETQYF
TGCGCCAGCAGCCAAGAAGGGGTGGGGTATCAAGAGACCCAGTACTTC
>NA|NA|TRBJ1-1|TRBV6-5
CASSGSTSEAFF
TGTGCCAGCTCGGGAAGCACATCTGAAGCTTTCTTT
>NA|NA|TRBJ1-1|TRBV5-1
CASSPRDKHTEAFF
TGCGCCAGCAGCCCGCGTGACAAACACACTGAAGCTTTCTTT
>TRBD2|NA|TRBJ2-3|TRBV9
CASSPLMRGGQTDTQYF
TGTGCCAGCAGCCCCCTCATGCGGGGGGGCCAAACAGATACGCAGTATTTT
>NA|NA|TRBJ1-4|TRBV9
CASSVAHGRVGEKLFF
TGTGCCAGCAGCGTAGCTCATGGCAGGGTAGGCGAAAAACTGTTTTTT
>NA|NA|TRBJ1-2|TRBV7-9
CASSLERGGGYTF
TGTGCCAGCAGCTTAGAAAGGGGGGGCGGCTACACCTTC
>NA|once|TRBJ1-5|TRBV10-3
CATSMGLDQPQHF
TGTGCCACCTCTATGGGCCTCGATCAGCCCCAGCATTTT
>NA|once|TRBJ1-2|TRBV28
CASSLKLLYGYTF
TGTGCCAGCAGTTTAAAGTTACTCTATGGCTACACCTTC
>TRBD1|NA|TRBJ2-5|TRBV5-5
CASSSGQATNTKETQYF
TGTGCCAGCAGCTCGGGACAGGCTACCAATACCAAAGAGACCCAGTACTTC
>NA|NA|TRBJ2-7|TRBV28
CASSAGQGTLSYEQYF
TGTGCCAGCAGCGCAGGGCAGGGGACCTTATCCTACGAGCAGTACTTC
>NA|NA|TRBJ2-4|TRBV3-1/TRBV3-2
CASSHRGNIQYF
TGTGCCAGCAGCCACCGAGGAAACATTCAGTACTTC
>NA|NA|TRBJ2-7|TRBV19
CASSIRDKWNEQYF
TGTGCCAGTAGTATCCGGGACAAGTGGAACGAGCAGTACTTC
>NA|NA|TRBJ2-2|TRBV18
CASSPQGFNTGELFF
TGTGCCAGCTCACCTCAGGGATTCAACACCGGGGAGCTGTTTTTT
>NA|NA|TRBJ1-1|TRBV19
CASLDYTEAFF
TGTGCCAGTTTAGATTACACTGAAGCTTTCTTT
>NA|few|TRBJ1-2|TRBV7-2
CASSLVFGGSYGYTF
TGTGCCAGCAGCTTAGTGTTTGGGGGCTCCTATGGCTACACCTTC